The 25 T cell receptor beta chains listed next were all sequenced from one sample in a study of CD4 and CD8 cells across lung adenocarcinoma regions. MiXCR, applied by TCRdb to the PCR reads, yields one record per CDR3 protein. Of 13,000 or so distinct CDR3 sequences detected, 35% to 55% appear once; the ten largest clones hold 17%. Material: CD4+ T cells from the center of a lung tumor. The origin of the receptors is a male donor with lung adenocarcinoma. The CD4 and CD8 labels of this study may be unreliable.

The sample holds a few counts of this clonotype. Because it lacks the conserved phenylalanine or tryptophan at the end, this CDR3 is likely a read error. The V gene is TRBV27, the J gene TRBJ2-5; D could derive from TRBD1 or TRBD2 (5 bases each). The J call may be mistaken, given a closer DNA end match to TRBJ2-1. The germline V gene has CDR1 MNHEY and CDR2 SMNVEV (reference sequence). The CDR3 spans 14 residues. The CDR3 nucleotides read TGTGCCAGCAGTTTTACCGGGACCGCAAGGACCCAGTTCTTG. Residues: CASSFTGTARTQFL.

V is TRBV7-2 and J is TRBJ2-3, with 10 positions matching TRBD2. Gene TRBJ2-5 matches the end of the DNA better, so the J call may be wrong. CDR1 and CDR2 (germline): SGHTA, FQGNSA. The CDR3 is made up of 17 amino acids. In nucleotides, the CDR3 is TGTGCCAGCAGCTTAAACCCCTCCGGGACTAGCGTGGAGACCCAGTACTTC. It translates to CASSLNPSGTSVETQYF.

The chain combines TRBV7-6 with TRBJ2-5, with 9 nucleotides matching TRBD2. The J call may not be correct, given that the DNA end is closer to TRBJ2-7. The CDR3 contains 13 residues. Per the germline V gene, CDR1 is SGHVS and CDR2 is FNYEAQ. For the CDR3, the DNA is TGTGCCAGCAGCTTCGCGGGAGGGTACGAGCAGTACTTC. This sequence encodes CASSFAGGYEQYF.

This clonotype is labeled as medium-sized. Sequence at one end of the junction differs from germline and may be a read error. The rearrangement uses TRBV6-1 and TRBJ2-1; D may match TRBD1 or TRBD2 (6 bases each). The CDR3 is made up of 15 amino acids. Germline V lookup: CDR1 MNHNS, CDR2 SASEGT. The CDR3 protein is CASSDPADGGQVKLF. Written as DNA, the CDR3 is TGTGCCAGCAGTGATCCAGCAGACGGGGGCCAAGTCAAATTATTC.

By share, this clonotype counts as medium-sized (0.01 to 0.1%). The chain employs TRBV6-5 and TRBJ2-1; possibly TRBD2 for D (6 bases). This CDR3 is built from 13 residues. Between the trimmed V and J ends, which lost 8 bases and 8 bases, there was a span of 16 bases. The germline V gene encodes CDR1 MNHEY and CDR2 SVGAGI. The CDR3 protein is CASGHGGTYEQFF. CDR3 nucleotides: TGTGCCAGCGGGCACGGCGGGACCTATGAGCAGTTCTTC.

Only a few counts were recorded for this clonotype. The V gene is TRBV7-2, the J gene TRBJ2-7, with 8 bases fitting TRBD2. Germline V CDR1 and CDR2: SGHTA, FQGNSA. This CDR3 region has 14 residues. Losses at the gene ends were 2 bases for V and 3 bases for J; bases not matched to a gene: 3. CDR3 sequence (DNA): TGTGCCAGCAGCTTAACTAGCGGAGACTACGAGCAGTACTTC. It translates to CASSLTSGDYEQYF.

This clonotype was seen only a few times. A single base separates this from a much larger clone, so it may be a read error. The chain is built from TRBV27 and TRBJ2-1, with D perhaps TRBD2 (7 bases). The CDR3 totals 12 residues. Trimming stripped 6 bases from V and 10 bases from J, with 13 bases between. Germline V gene sequence: CDR1 MNHEY, CDR2 SMNVEV (reference sequence). In DNA, the CDR3 is TGTGCCAGCAGAGGGGGGGCCTACGAGCAGTTCTTC. Protein: CASRGGAYEQFF.

The table lists this clonotype with a count of one. The chain employs TRBV11-3 and TRBJ2-5, with 8 bases aligning to TRBD2. The V gene's germline CDR1 is SGHNT and CDR2 YENEEA. The CDR3 totals 14 residues. CDR3 loop: CAGSGGGDKETQYF. The CDR3 nucleotides read TGTGCGGGCAGCGGGGGCGGTGACAAAGAGACCCAGTACTTC.

The chain employs TRBV6-1 and TRBJ2-5, with D perhaps TRBD2 (6 bases). V was shortened by 9 bases and J by 0 bases, with 17 bases between the two germline ends. Per the germline V gene, CDR1 is MNHNS and CDR2 is SASEGT. The CDR3 has 15 residues. In DNA form, the CDR3 reads TGTGCCAGGGGTAGAGTGGGGGGTGACCAAGAGACCCAGTACTTC. Protein: CARGRVGGDQETQYF.

Sample share makes this clonotype medium-sized. V and J are TRBV6-1 and TRBJ1-4; 8 bases line up with TRBD1. The CDR3 contains 15 residues. The V gene end was trimmed by 2 bases and the J gene end by 6 bases; junction bases not matched to a gene: 5. Germline V gene sequence: CDR1 MNHNS, CDR2 SASEGT. CDR3 sequence reads: CASSESTGGYEKLFF. DNA of the CDR3: TGTGCCAGCAGTGAATCTACAGGGGGTTATGAAAAACTGTTTTTT.

This chain links TRBV6-1 with TRBJ2-3; 10 positions agree with TRBD1. Per germline, CDR1 MNHNS and CDR2 SASEGT. There are 14 residues in the CDR3. V shed 5 bases, J shed 4 bases, and the junction held 3 bases outside the gene matches. The CDR3 DNA follows: TGTGCCAGCAGTAGGGGACAGGGGTCAGATACGCAGTATTTT. This gives the protein CASSRGQGSDTQYF.

This clonotype is medium-sized by share. The chain links TRBV6-1 to TRBJ2-5, with 12 bases fitting TRBD2. This CDR3 has 19 amino acids. The J segment lost 5 bases and the V segment lost 3 bases, leaving 16 bases of the junction unmatched. Germline CDR1 is MNHNS and CDR2 is SASEGT. The CDR3 spells CASSEGLSSSGRARETQYF. CDR3 coding DNA: TGTGCCAGCAGTGAGGGCCTATCTTCTAGCGGGAGGGCCCGGGAGACCCAGTACTTC.

This clonotype was observed many times. The V and J genes are TRBV6-1 and TRBJ2-2, with 9 bases that match TRBD1. Germline trimming cut 11 bases from V and 3 bases from J; bases unmatched to any gene: 4. Germline V CDR1 and CDR2: MNHNS, SASEGT. The length of the CDR3 is 13 residues. CDR3 coding DNA: TGTGCCTCCGGGACAGGGCACACCGGGGAGCTGTTTTTT. Residues: CASGTGHTGELFF.

Ten or more counts support this clonotype. The V call is TRBV6-9, the J call TRBJ2-1; 10 bases line up with TRBD2. The J call is doubtful: the DNA matches TRBJ2-7 better. The CDR3 sequence is 16 residues long. CDR1 MNHGY and CDR2 SVAAGI come from the germline V gene. The CDR3 region is CASSVASSGSECEQYF. Written as DNA, the CDR3 is TGTGCCAGCAGTGTCGCCTCTAGCGGGAGCGAGTGCGAGCAGTACTTC.

The rearrangement joins TRBV6-4 to TRBJ2-5; weak D call: TRBD2 (5 bases). V shed 2 bases and J shed 2 bases, with 12 bases lying between them. CDR1 is MRHNA and CDR2 is SNTAGT in the germline V gene. The length of the CDR3 is 15 residues. In DNA form, the CDR3 reads TGTGCCAGCAGTGACGGGAGCCGGAGTCAAGAGACCCAGTACTTC. Translating it yields CASSDGSRSQETQYF.

About this clonotype itself: Relative to the germline gene, one junction end is altered; a read error may explain this. CDR3 DNA sequence: TGTGCCAGCCGGGGGACTAGCAGGGGCAAAAACACGCAGTACTTT. Translated, it gives CASRGTSRGKNTQYF. This chain uses TRBV6-1 with TRBJ2-3; 9 bases agree with TRBD2. Germline CDR1 reads MNHNS; CDR2 reads SASEGT. The CDR3 consists of 15 residues.

In its sample, this clonotype was seen many times. The chain links TRBV4-1 to TRBJ2-5; D is possibly TRBD2 (6 bases). The CDR3 extends over 14 amino acids. Germline V gives CDR1 MGHRA, CDR2 YSYEKL. V lost 4 bases to trimming and J lost 5 bases, with 14 bases between them. The CDR3 region is CASSPRLDGETQYF. DNA for the CDR3: TGCGCCAGCAGCCCGAGACTAGATGGTGAGACCCAGTACTTC.

This clonotype is termed medium-sized (0.01 to 0.1%). The chain joins TRBV27 to TRBJ2-1; 9 bases map to TRBD2. The DNA end is more similar to TRBJ2-7, so the J call may be wrong. Germline values: CDR1 MNHEY, CDR2 SMNVEV (reference sequence). This CDR3 has 13 residues. This CDR3 is CASSGLAGYEQYF. The DNA of the CDR3 is TGTGCCAGCAGTGGGCTAGCGGGGTACGAGCAGTACTTC.

The table lists this clonotype with a count of one. One end of the junction does not line up with germline, which may come from a read error. The chain carries TRBV6-1 and TRBJ2-2; possibly TRBD1 or TRBD2 for D (5 bases each). In germline, CDR1 is MNHNS, CDR2 SASEGT. The CDR3 is 15 residues long. In nucleotides, the CDR3 is TGTGCCAGCAGCCTCCAGGCCGGGATTCCCGGGGCGCTGTTTTTT. Amino acid sequence: CASSLQAGIPGALFF.

This clonotype showed up just a few times. V and J are TRBV6-1 and TRBJ2-1; maybe TRBD1 (5 bases). The DNA end favors TRBJ2-7, so the J call may be wrong. The length of the CDR3 is 15 residues. CDR1 MNHNS and CDR2 SASEGT come from the germline V gene. CDR3 nucleotide sequence: TGTGCCAGCACCCCGCAATCGACAGTGCCCTACGAGCAGTACTTC. It translates to CASTPQSTVPYEQYF.

This clonotype was detected ten times or more. V is TRBV6-5 and J is TRBJ2-3, with 7 bases that match TRBD2. The CDR3 has 16 amino acids. The V gene's germline CDR1 is MNHEY and CDR2 SVGAGI. With V trimmed by 2 bases and J by 2 bases, 7 bases remained unmatched. For the CDR3, the DNA is TGTGCCAGCAGTTACGGTCTAGCGGTGAACACAGATACGCAGTATTTT. Protein sequence: CASSYGLAVNTDTQYF.

The chain is built from TRBV10-2 and TRBJ2-6, with D possibly matching TRBD1 (5 bases). The end of the DNA fits TRBJ2-7 better, so the J call may be wrong. The CDR3 extends over 17 amino acids. From germline, CDR1 is WSHSY and CDR2 SAAADI. CDR3 nucleotides: TGCGCCAGCAGTGAGGGCAGGGCGCGGCCGGGCTCCTACGAGCAGTACTTC. Its translation: CASSEGRARPGSYEQYF.

This clonotype was counted a few times. V is TRBV7-9 and J is TRBJ2-3; no definite D call. Trimming stripped 2 bases from V and 4 bases from J, with 7 bases between. The CDR3 covers 13 residues. In germline, CDR1 is SEHNR, CDR2 FQNEAQ (reference sequence). CDR3 bases: TGTGCCAGCAGCTTATGGATCGCAGATACGCAGTATTTT. Encoded protein: CASSLWIADTQYF. Full variable domain (missing parts from reference TRBV7-9 and TRBJ2-3): DTGVSQNPRHKITKRGQNVTFRCDPISEHNRLYWYRQTLGQGPEFLTYFQNEAQLEKSRLLSDRFSAERPKGSFSTLEIQRTEQGDSAMYLCASSLWIADTQYFGPGTRLTVL.

The V and J genes are TRBV3-1 and TRBJ2-4; TRBD1 agrees at 9 bases. Judging by the DNA end, TRBJ2-7 fits better; the J call may be wrong. Germline V gene data show CDR1 as LGHDT and CDR2 as YNNKEL (reference sequence). The CDR3 consists of 20 residues. The CDR3 DNA follows: TGTGCCAGCAGCCAAGTGTGGGACAGGGTACCAGGTTATATCTCCTACGAGCAGTACTTC. The encoded protein is CASSQVWDRVPGYISYEQYF.

This clonotype is labeled as medium-sized. The rearrangement joins TRBV6-5 to TRBJ1-1; maybe TRBD1 (6 bases). Trimming stripped 4 bases from V and 5 bases from J, with 14 bases between. The CDR3 totals 14 residues. CDR1 is MNHEY, CDR2 SVGAGI, per germline. The DNA for the CDR3 is TGTGCCAGCAGTTCCCTTGGGGGCGATACTGAAGCTTTCTTT. It encodes CASSSLGGDTEAFF.